Listed here are 14 T cell receptor beta chains from one sample, sequenced in a study of identifying expanded T cells in peripheral blood. Assay: immunoSEQ multiplex PCR; the TCRdb copy retains only in-frame clones and omits some. Of 60,000 to 65,000 clones in the sample, around four fifths were seen once. Sequencing input: blood. Receptor source: a person between 18 and 75 years old in good health.

The gene calls are TRBV18 and TRBJ1-6; TRBD1 agrees at 9 bases. Germline V CDR1 and CDR2: KGHSH, LQKENI. The CDR3 totals 14 residues. The V gene end was trimmed by 4 bases and the J gene end by 9 bases; junction bases not matched to a gene: 4. The CDR3 spells CASSLQGASSPLHF. In DNA form, the CDR3 reads TGTGCCAGCTCACTACAGGGGGCCAGTTCACCCCTCCACTTT.

This rearrangement joins TRBV11-2 to TRBJ1-2; D uncertain. The CDR3 is 11 residues long. V shed 1 base and J shed 11 bases, with 8 bases lying between them. Per germline, CDR1 SGHAT and CDR2 FQNNGV. In DNA form, the CDR3 reads TGTGCCAGCAGCTTAGGTCTAAGGTACACCTTC. Its translation: CASSLGLRYTF.

The chain employs TRBV9 and TRBJ2-1; tentatively, D is TRBD2 (6 bases). This CDR3 has 12 amino acids. CDR1 is SGDLS, CDR2 YYNGEE, per germline. V lost 1 base and J 9 bases, leaving 8 bases between the germline ends. The DNA for the CDR3 is TGTGCCAGCAGCGTATTGGAGGGTGAGCAGTTCTTC. Its translation: CASSVLEGEQFF.

The rearrangement joins TRBV2 to TRBJ2-1; no definite D call. The V gene lost 3 bases and the J gene lost 4 bases, with 13 bases spanning the gap. Per germline, CDR1 SNHLY and CDR2 FYNNEI. This CDR3 region has 15 residues. The CDR3 sequence: CASSDEAQPYNEQFF. The CDR3 coding sequence is TGTGCCAGCAGTGATGAGGCGCAGCCTTACAATGAGCAGTTCTTC.

Details on this clone: At one end, the junction sequence differs from germline, possibly due to a read error. This chain uses TRBV7-8 with TRBJ2-2; possible D gene TRBD2, 5 bases. This CDR3 has 16 amino acids. From germline, CDR1 is SGHVS and CDR2 FQNEAQ. CDR3 in DNA: TGTGCCAGCAGCCTAGCCATAGGTGTGAACACCGGGGAGCTGTTTTTT. Translating it yields CASSLAIGVNTGELFF.

J is TRBJ2-2 and V is TRBV7-9, with 7 bases lining up with TRBD1. The CDR3 has 15 residues. Germline CDR1 SEHNR, CDR2 FQNEAQ (reference sequence). Trimming at V came to 7 bases and at J to 4 bases, leaving 9 bases not matched to a gene. The CDR3 loop is CASTSQSGGTGELFF. The CDR3 nucleotides read TGTGCCAGCACGAGTCAATCAGGGGGCACCGGGGAGCTGTTTTTT.

This clone has a handful of counts. The chain combines TRBV9 with TRBJ1-1, with D possibly TRBD1 on 5 matching bases. The V end was cut by 3 bases, the J end by 2 bases, with 17 bases between. The CDR3 contains 16 residues. The V gene's germline CDR1 is SGDLS and CDR2 YYNGEE. CDR3 sequence: CASSAKATATNTEAFF. The CDR3 DNA follows: TGTGCCAGCAGCGCAAAAGCGACAGCTACTAACACTGAAGCTTTCTTT. The variable domain in full, completed from reference TRBV9 and TRBJ1-1, reads DSGVTQTPKHLITATGQRVTLRCSPRSGDLSVYWYQQSLDQGLQFLIQYYNGEERAKGNILERFSAQQFPDLHSELNLSSLELGDSALYFCASSAKATATNTEAFFGQGTRLTVV.

This chain's CDR3 is CASSLDPTAGGNTDTQYF. CDR3 DNA sequence: TGCGCCAGCAGCTTGGACCCCACAGCGGGGGGCAACACAGATACGCAGTATTTT. The V gene is TRBV5-1, the J gene TRBJ2-3, with TRBD2 matching over 9 bases. This CDR3 is built from 18 residues. V shed 0 bases, J shed 2 bases, and the junction held 10 bases outside the gene matches. CDR1 is SGHRS, CDR2 YFSETQ, per germline.

The chain recombines TRBV5-5 with TRBJ1-6, with TRBD1 matching 10 bases. CDR3 size: 16 residues. Germline loops: CDR1 SGHKS, CDR2 YYEKEE (reference sequence). V gave up 2 bases and J gave up 9 bases; unmatched junction bases: 8. CDR3: CASSFRWTGGFSPLHF. In DNA, the CDR3 is TGTGCCAGCAGCTTTCGTTGGACAGGGGGTTTTTCACCCCTCCACTTT.

This rearrangement joins TRBV18 to TRBJ2-2, with a possible D match to TRBD2 (6 bases). The germline V gene encodes CDR1 KGHSH and CDR2 LQKENI. The CDR3 has 15 amino acids. V was shortened by 1 base and J by 3 bases, with 9 bases between the two germline ends. The CDR3 loop reads CASSPRRDYTGELFF. The CDR3 DNA reads TGTGCCAGCTCACCACGGCGGGATTACACCGGGGAGCTGTTTTTT.

V and J are TRBV30 and TRBJ1-5; D is undetermined. This CDR3 spans 15 amino acids. V was clipped by 0 bases and J by 2 bases, with 11 bases between them. The germline V gene has CDR1 GTSNPN and CDR2 SVGIG (reference sequence). CDR3 in DNA: TGTGCCTGGAGTGTACGGGGTAAAGGCAATCAGCCCCAGCATTTT. Protein: CAWSVRGKGNQPQHF.

This CDR3 reads CASRATGTGWGETQYF. CDR3 coding DNA: TGTGCCAGTAGGGCAACGGGGACAGGGTGGGGAGAGACCCAGTACTTC. The rearrangement links TRBV19 to TRBJ2-5, with 9 bases lining up with TRBD1. The trim removed 6 bases at V and 4 bases at J, leaving 12 bases unmatched. The CDR3 is 16 amino acids. Germline V gives CDR1 LNHDA, CDR2 SQIVND (reference sequence).

CDR3 region: CASSRATNEKLFF. The CDR3 DNA reads as TGTGCCAGCAGCAGGGCAACTAATGAAAAACTGTTTTTT. This rearrangement joins TRBV2 to TRBJ1-4; tentative D call: TRBD1 (5 bases). Germline CDR1 and CDR2: SNHLY and FYNNEI. The length of the CDR3 is 13 residues. Trimming pared 6 bases from V and 0 bases from J, leaving 5 bases between.

This clone has just a few counts. V is TRBV18 and J is TRBJ2-7; a possible D gene is TRBD1 (6 bases). The V gene lost 3 bases and the J gene lost 4 bases, with 10 bases spanning the gap. This CDR3 spans 13 amino acids. The germline gives CDR1 KGHSH, CDR2 LQKENI. CDR3 coding DNA: TGTGCCAGCTCACCTAAACAGGGATACGAGCAGTACGTC. It encodes CASSPKQGYEQYV.